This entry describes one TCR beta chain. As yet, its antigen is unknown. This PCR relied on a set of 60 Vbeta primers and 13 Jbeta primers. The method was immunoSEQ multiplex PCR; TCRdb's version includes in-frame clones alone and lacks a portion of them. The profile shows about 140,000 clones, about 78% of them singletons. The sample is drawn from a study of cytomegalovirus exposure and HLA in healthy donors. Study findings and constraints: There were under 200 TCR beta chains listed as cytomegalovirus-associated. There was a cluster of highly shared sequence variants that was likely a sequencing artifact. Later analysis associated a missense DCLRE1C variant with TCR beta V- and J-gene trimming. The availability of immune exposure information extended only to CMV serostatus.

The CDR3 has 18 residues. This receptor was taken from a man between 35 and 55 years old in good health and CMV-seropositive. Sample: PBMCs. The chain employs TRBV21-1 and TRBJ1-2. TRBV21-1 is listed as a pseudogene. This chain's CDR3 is CASSKRIRGLLPNYGYTF. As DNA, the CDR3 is TGTGCCAGCAGCAAAAGGATACGGGGACTCCTTCCTAACTATGGCTACACCTTC.